The entry that follows covers one T cell receptor (beta chain) sequence. The record originates from a study of blood T cell repertoires in COVID-19. Study-wide background: Acute and convalescent COVID-19 samples came from the United States, Italy and Spain.

V trimming: 5 bases; J trimming: 10 bases; junction bases outside the gene matches: 13. This CDR3 is 17 amino acids long. CDR1 and CDR2 from the germline V gene are SGHVS and FNYEAQ. Profiling relied on immunoSEQ multiplex PCR, and the TCRdb table lists in-frame clones only, not all of them. The table includes roughly 120,000 clones, 85% to 90% detected once. The receptor was derived from a woman aged 45 to 65 with acute or convalescent COVID-19. The chain combines TRBV7-6 with TRBJ2-1, with 14 nucleotides matching TRBD2. Sequences were obtained from peripheral blood. The CDR3 DNA follows: TGTGCCAGCAGCCGGGCACTGGGACTAGCGGGAGTGGTGGAGCAGTTCTTC. Translated: CASSRALGLAGVVEQFF.